These 28 T cell receptor beta chains share one sample of origin, sequenced in a study of shared T cell receptors in the human thymus. The table came from immunoSEQ multiplex PCR; TCRdb's copy has only in-frame clones and leaves some out. This table has about 610,000 clones, more than 75% appearing once. The data also belong to a second study, concerning human thymus T cells.

Sample: thymocytes. These receptors came from a boy under two years old with a congenital heart defect.

V and J are TRBV4-2 and TRBJ1-1, with 9 bases that match TRBD1. Trimming at V came to 0 bases and at J to 6 bases, leaving 11 bases not matched to a gene. Germline V gives CDR1 LGHNA, CDR2 YNFKEQ. The CDR3 loop spans 17 amino acids. CDR3 sequence: CASSQDLRRRDRAEAFF. CDR3 nucleotides: TGTGCCAGCAGCCAAGATCTCCGAAGGAGGGACAGGGCTGAAGCTTTCTTT.

The genes are TRBV6-6 and TRBJ1-1; TRBD1 aligns across 8 bases. CDR1 MNHNY and CDR2 SVGAGI come from the germline V gene (reference sequence). Losses at the gene ends were 6 bases for V and 3 bases for J; bases not matched to a gene: 6. The CDR3 is 14 residues long. The CDR3 here is CASRLQGADTEAFF. The DNA for the CDR3 is TGTGCCAGCAGGCTCCAGGGGGCGGACACTGAAGCTTTCTTT.

The chain has TRBV14 and TRBJ2-7; 11 bases align to TRBD1. Germline V lookup: CDR1 SGHDN, CDR2 FVKESK. J gave up 6 bases and V 3 bases, and 1 base lay outside the gene matches. The CDR3 loop spans 13 amino acids. The CDR3 spells CASSHGTGGEQYF. The CDR3 DNA sequence: TGTGCCAGCAGCCACGGGACAGGGGGCGAGCAGTACTTC.

This clone was seen only once. The gene calls are TRBV4-3 and TRBJ2-5, with D perhaps matching TRBD1 (7 bases). The assigned J gene may be wrong: the sequence end matches TRBJ2-7 better. In germline, CDR1 is LGHNA, CDR2 YSLEER. The CDR3 is made up of 16 amino acids. CDR3 bases: TGCGCCAGCAGCCAAGTGTGGCAGGGGGGTTACTACGAGCAGTACTTC. Amino acids: CASSQVWQGGYYEQYF.

The chain carries TRBV2 and TRBJ2-7; 11 positions agree with TRBD2. The CDR3 is made up of 17 amino acids. The V gene end was trimmed by 11 bases and the J gene end by 0 bases; junction bases not matched to a gene: 15. Germline CDR1 SNHLY, CDR2 FYNNEI. The CDR3 region is CAGGWLAGGENSYEQYF. Written as DNA, the CDR3 is TGTGCCGGAGGGTGGCTAGCGGGAGGCGAAAACTCCTACGAGCAGTACTTC.

This clone was seen a few times. The chain combines TRBV5-1 with TRBJ2-7, with TRBD1 identical over 10 bases. With 7 bases clipped from V and 5 bases from J, the junction kept 6 bases outside the gene matches. This CDR3 has 13 residues. CDR1 and CDR2 from the germline V gene are SGHRS and YFSETQ. The CDR3 sequence: CASSGTGAHEQYF. Here the CDR3 DNA reads TGCGCCAGCTCGGGGACAGGGGCCCACGAGCAGTACTTC.

The rearrangement links TRBV4-1 to TRBJ2-1; 9 nucleotides match TRBD2. There are 14 residues in the CDR3. The V segment lost 8 bases and the J segment 6 bases; nucleotides outside the gene matches: 8. Per germline, CDR1 MGHRA and CDR2 YSYEKL. The CDR3 protein is CASSSVREGNEQFF. DNA of the CDR3: TGCGCCAGCTCCTCAGTGCGGGAGGGCAATGAGCAGTTCTTC.

The J gene is TRBJ2-3, the V gene TRBV28; a possible D gene is TRBD2 (7 bases). Germline-derived CDR1 and CDR2 are MDHEN and SYDVKM. Trimming left V 3 bases short and J 4 bases short, with 17 bases between. The CDR3 has 16 residues. CDR3 in DNA: TGTGCCAGCAGTTTTAGGGGGAGACTAGCCCCAGATACGCAGTATTTT. Its protein is CASSFRGRLAPDTQYF.

The chain employs TRBV6-1 and TRBJ1-2; tentative D call: TRBD1 (6 bases). The length of the CDR3 is 12 residues. V shed 8 bases and J shed 3 bases, with 10 bases lying between them. Germline CDR1 and CDR2: MNHNS and SASEGT. Here the CDR3 DNA reads TGTGCCAGCGTGGGGGCGGACTATGGCTACACCTTC. Amino acid sequence: CASVGADYGYTF.

The CDR3 region has the DNA TGTGCCAGCAGCTTAGGAGGGAAGACTAGCAATCAGCCCCAGCATTTT. This translates into CASSLGGKTSNQPQHF. The chain couples TRBV7-9 to TRBJ1-5; D unclear. The V gene's germline CDR1 is SEHNR and CDR2 FQNEAQ (reference sequence). The CDR3 runs 16 residues. Deletions cut 1 base from V and 0 bases from J, with 10 bases between.

V is TRBV7-3 and J is TRBJ1-4; no clear D. The CDR3 consists of 16 residues. The V and J ends lost 6 bases and 0 bases respectively, with 14 bases between them. Germline V gives CDR1 SGHTA, CDR2 FQGTGA. CDR3 in DNA: TGTGCCAGCAGTCGTCTAAACAGCACAACTAATGAAAAACTGTTTTTT. Translating it yields CASSRLNSTTNEKLFF.

The chain recombines TRBV27 with TRBJ2-1, with 8 bases matching TRBD2. V lost 2 bases and J lost 6; bases outside the gene matches: 9. Looked up from germline, CDR1 is MNHEY and CDR2 is SMNVEV (reference sequence). The CDR3 sequence is 16 residues long. This CDR3 reads CASSLTSGRMFNEQFF. In nucleotides, the CDR3 is TGTGCCAGCAGTTTAACCAGCGGGAGAATGTTCAATGAGCAGTTCTTC.

This clone was counted a single time. The chain combines TRBV5-4 with TRBJ2-1, with 8 nucleotides matching TRBD2. CDR3 length: 18 amino acids. V was pared by 6 bases and J by 0 bases, with 14 bases of the junction left unmatched. Germline V CDR1 and CDR2: SGHNT, YYREEE (reference sequence). The CDR3: CASTPWAGGKFSYNEQFF. CDR3 DNA: TGTGCCAGCACCCCGTGGGCGGGAGGCAAATTCTCCTACAATGAGCAGTTCTTC.

The gene calls are TRBV10-2 and TRBJ2-7; the D gene is possibly TRBD2 (5 bases). The CDR3 spans 14 residues. The germline V gene encodes CDR1 WSHSY and CDR2 SAAADI. V shed 2 bases and J shed 2 bases, with 10 bases lying between them. CDR3 nucleotide sequence: TGCGCCAGCAGTGAGGCGGGCAGGCCCTACGAGCAGTACTTC. Its translation: CASSEAGRPYEQYF.

The CDR3 bases are TGTGCCAGCGCATACTCAGGGACTGTAGGCACTGAAGCTTTCTTT. Translation gives CASAYSGTVGTEAFF. This sequence joins TRBV27 and TRBJ1-1; perhaps TRBD1 as D (5 bases). With 8 bases removed from V and 4 bases from J, the gap between germline ends came to 20 bases. Looked up from germline, CDR1 is MNHEY and CDR2 is SMNVEV (reference sequence). This CDR3 comprises 15 residues.

V usage is TRBV30 and J usage is TRBJ1-5; 7 nucleotides agree with TRBD1. V trimming: 2 bases; J trimming: 7 bases; junction bases outside the gene matches: 11. CDR1 and CDR2 from the germline V gene are GTSNPN and SVGIG (reference sequence). The CDR3 runs to 15 residues. The CDR3 sequence: CAWSPYRGACQPQHF. The CDR3 DNA is TGTGCCTGGAGTCCCTACAGGGGCGCATGCCAGCCCCAGCATTTT.

The chain recombines TRBV5-4 with TRBJ1-3; no clear D gene. V lost 4 bases, J lost 4 bases, and 18 bases lay in between. From germline, CDR1 is SGHNT and CDR2 YYREEE (reference sequence). The CDR3 is 16 amino acids. The CDR3 coding sequence is TGTGCCAGCAGCCCCCCCGCGACTCTAGCGGGAAACACCATATATTTT. This translates into CASSPPATLAGNTIYF.

The chain couples TRBV5-6 to TRBJ2-1; TRBD1 is a possible D gene (5 bases). The CDR3 runs to 13 residues. The V end lost 4 bases, the J end lost 9 bases, and 14 bases lay between the germline ends. Germline V gene sequence: CDR1 SGHDT, CDR2 YYEEEE. The CDR3 nucleotides read TGTGCCAGCAGCCCCAGGGAATGCGCTGAGCAGTTCTTC. It encodes CASSPRECAEQFF. Full variable domain (missing parts from reference TRBV5-6 and TRBJ2-1): DAGVTQSPTHLIKTRGQQVTLRCSPKSGHDTVSWYQQALGQGPQFIFQYYEEEERQRGNFPDRFSGHQFPNYSSELNVNALLLGDSALYLCASSPRECAEQFFGPGTRLTVL.

V gene TRBV7-3 combines with J gene TRBJ2-1, with 13 bases matching TRBD2. V dropped 5 bases and J dropped 8; count of bases not matched to a gene: 6. The CDR3 consists of 15 residues. Looked up from germline, CDR1 is SGHTA and CDR2 is FQGTGA. CDR3 in DNA: TGTGCCAGCAGCCGGTTAGGACTAGCGGGAGATGAGCAGTTCTTC. It yields the protein CASSRLGLAGDEQFF. Variable domain in full (rest from reference TRBV7-3 and TRBJ2-1): GAGVSQTPSNKVTEKGKYVELRCDPISGHTALYWYRQSLGQGPEFLIYFQGTGAADDSGLPNDRFFAVRPEGSVSTLKIQRTERGDSAVYLCASSRLGLAGDEQFFGPGTRLTVL.

This clone was detected a few times. Within the sample, other DNA sequences also encode this same CDR3. The chain uses TRBV7-2 and TRBJ2-5; no clear D. The CDR3 has 11 amino acids. Per germline, CDR1 SGHTA and CDR2 FQGNSA. Deletions cut 4 bases from V and 5 bases from J, with 5 bases between. CDR3 in amino acids: CASSSRETQYF. The CDR3 DNA sequence: TGTGCCAGCAGCTCCCGGGAGACCCAGTACTTC. The variable domain in full, with the rest retrieved from reference TRBV7-2 and TRBJ2-5, is GAGVSQSPSNKVTEKGKDVELRCDPISGHTALYWYRQSLGQGLEFLIYFQGNSAPDKSGLPSDRFSAERTGGSVSTLTIQRTQQEDSAVYLCASSSRETQYFGPGTRLLVL.

This clone was found a few times. The V gene is TRBV5-1, the J gene TRBJ2-3; 13 nucleotides agree with TRBD2. Germline V gene lookup returns CDR1 SGHRS and CDR2 YFSETQ. The CDR3 spans 17 residues. V was clipped by 4 bases and J by 0 bases; unmatched bases: 5. The CDR3 spells CASSLGLAGASTDTQYF. The CDR3 DNA sequence: TGCGCCAGCAGCCTCGGACTAGCGGGAGCTAGCACAGATACGCAGTATTTT.

This sequence joins TRBV21-1 and TRBJ2-7; no check of the table's D call, TRBD1, against the DNA was made. TRBV21-1 is shown as a pseudogene. This CDR3 spans 14 amino acids. The CDR3 spells CASSKEQESYEQYF. As DNA, the CDR3 is TGTGCCAGCAGCAAAGAACAGGAGTCCTACGAGCAGTACTTC.

The V call is TRBV7-2, the J call TRBJ2-7, with D possibly being TRBD2 (6 bases). CDR1 and CDR2 (germline): SGHTA, FQGNSA. CDR3 length: 17 amino acids. Trimming pared 1 base from V and 2 bases from J, leaving 18 bases between. In nucleotides, the CDR3 is TGTGCCAGCAGCTTAGGGCGGGGCCCCAGTTCCACCTACGAGCAGTACTTC. Encoded protein: CASSLGRGPSSTYEQYF.

The rearrangement joins TRBV5-7 to TRBJ1-1; D gene unclear. TRBV5-7 is identified as an open reading frame with a role that is uncertain. The V end was cut by 1 base, the J end by 2 bases, with 12 bases between. CDR3 length: 15 amino acids. The CDR3 region has the DNA TGTGCCAGCAGCTTGAGGAGGGCTCTTAACACTGAAGCTTTCTTT. It translates to CASSLRRALNTEAFF.

This chain links TRBV27 with TRBJ2-1, with 8 bases fitting TRBD2. From germline, CDR1 is MNHEY and CDR2 SMNVEV (reference sequence). The CDR3 spans 15 residues. V trimming: 2 bases; J trimming: 5 bases; junction bases outside the gene matches: 5. CDR3 in amino acids: CASSLVLADHNEQFF. The CDR3 DNA follows: TGTGCCAGCAGTTTAGTACTAGCGGACCACAATGAGCAGTTCTTC.

This chain links TRBV15 with TRBJ1-5, with D hard to call. This CDR3 is built from 15 residues. Germline CDR1 reads LNHNV; CDR2 reads YYDKDF (reference sequence). V gave up 2 bases and J gave up 0 bases, with 8 bases separating them. CDR3 nucleotide sequence: TGTGCCACCAGCAGAAACGGGGATAGCAATCAGCCCCAGCATTTT. Amino acids: CATSRNGDSNQPQHF.

This rearrangement joins TRBV14 to TRBJ2-1, with 7 bases fitting TRBD1. With 2 bases clipped from V and 4 bases from J, the junction kept 11 bases outside the gene matches. Germline CDR1 SGHDN, CDR2 FVKESK. CDR3 length equals 17 residues. The DNA of the CDR3 is TGTGCCAGCAGCCAACAAGAGGGACAGACTATATACAATGAGCAGTTCTTC. Protein product: CASSQQEGQTIYNEQFF.

The rearrangement joins TRBV19 to TRBJ2-2, with D unclear. Germline-derived CDR1 and CDR2 are LNHDA and SQIVND (reference sequence). This CDR3 has 12 residues. V lost 10 bases to trimming and J lost 6 bases, with 12 bases between them. The CDR3 sequence is CATAIEPGELFF. CDR3 DNA sequence: TGTGCCACTGCTATCGAACCCGGGGAGCTGTTTTTT.